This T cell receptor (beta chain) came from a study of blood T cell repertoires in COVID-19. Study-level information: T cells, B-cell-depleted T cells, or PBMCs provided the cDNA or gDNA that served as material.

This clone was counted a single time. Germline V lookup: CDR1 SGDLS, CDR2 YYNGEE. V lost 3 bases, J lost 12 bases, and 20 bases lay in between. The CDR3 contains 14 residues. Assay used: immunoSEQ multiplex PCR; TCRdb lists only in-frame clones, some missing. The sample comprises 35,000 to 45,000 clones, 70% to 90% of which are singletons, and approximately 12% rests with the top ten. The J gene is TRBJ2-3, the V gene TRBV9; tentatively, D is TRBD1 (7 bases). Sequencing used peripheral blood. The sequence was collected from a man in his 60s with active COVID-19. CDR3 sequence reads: CASSERRGLAPQYF. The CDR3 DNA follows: TGTGCCAGCAGCGAGAGGAGGGGGCTAGCCCCCCAGTATTTT.